A single sample gave rise to the 9 T cell receptor beta chains below, sequenced in a study of shared clonotypes between healthy human individuals. The assay was immunoSEQ multiplex PCR, and TCRdb's table has in-frame clones only and misses some. This sample carries 1.4 million to 1.5 million clones, around 95% of them seen once, and the ten largest clones take roughly 1.2%. What was sequenced was naive CD4+ T cells sorted from blood. As to subset: CD45RA+ positively selected. The receptor source for this set is a young man in good health.

The genes are TRBV11-2 and TRBJ2-7; 14 positions match TRBD2. The CDR3 loop spans 15 amino acids. Germline CDR1 reads SGHAT; CDR2 reads FQNNGV. V was pared by 7 bases and J by 2 bases, with 4 bases of the junction left unmatched. The CDR3 reads CASKGLAGVPYEQYF. The DNA of the CDR3 is TGTGCCAGCAAGGGACTAGCGGGAGTCCCCTACGAGCAGTACTTC.

The chain links TRBV5-4 to TRBJ1-4, with D perhaps matching TRBD1 (5 bases). Germline V gene data show CDR1 as SGHNT and CDR2 as YYREEE (reference sequence). V dropped 2 bases and J dropped 7 bases, with 15 bases sitting between them. The CDR3 extends over 15 amino acids. CDR3 sequence: CASSFSPAGTEKLFF. As DNA, the CDR3 is TGTGCCAGCAGCTTCTCTCCGGCAGGGACTGAAAAACTGTTTTTT.

This chain links TRBV9 with TRBJ2-7; D perhaps matches TRBD1 (6 bases). This CDR3 contains 13 residues. Trimming pared 5 bases from V and 2 bases from J, leaving 11 bases between. Germline values: CDR1 SGDLS, CDR2 YYNGEE. CDR3 sequence (DNA): TGTGCCAGCAGTCCACAGGGCCCCTACGAGCAGTACTTC. Translating gives CASSPQGPYEQYF.

V usage is TRBV28 and J usage is TRBJ1-4; D remains unclear. The CDR3 has 10 residues. Germline V CDR1 and CDR2: MDHEN, SYDVKM. V was trimmed by 6 bases and J by 6 bases, leaving 2 bases between them. The CDR3 DNA reads TGTGCCAGCAGCGATGAAAAACTGTTTTTT. Translating it yields CASSDEKLFF.

The CDR3 nucleotides are TGTGCCAGCAGCTTAGTGGGACAGTTCAACACTGAAGCTTTCTTT. Its protein is CASSLVGQFNTEAFF. The chain carries TRBV7-6 and TRBJ1-1, with TRBD1 matching 7 bases. V shed 1 base and J 2 bases; nucleotides not matched to a gene: 4. Germline values: CDR1 SGHVS, CDR2 FNYEAQ. The CDR3 totals 15 residues. Together with reference TRBV7-6 and TRBJ1-1, the CDR3 gives the full variable domain: GAGVSQSPRYKVTKRGQDVALRCDPISGHVSLYWYRQALGQGPEFLTYFNYEAQQDKSGLPNDRFSAERPEGSISTLTIQRTEQRDSAMYRCASSLVGQFNTEAFFGQGTRLTVV.

The chain joins TRBV9 to TRBJ2-1, with 9 bases matching TRBD1. V gave up 1 base and J gave up 6 bases; unmatched junction bases: 5. The CDR3 is made up of 15 amino acids. Per the germline V gene, CDR1 is SGDLS and CDR2 is YYNGEE. The CDR3: CASSVRQGGPNEQFF. DNA of the CDR3: TGTGCCAGCAGCGTAAGACAGGGGGGTCCCAATGAGCAGTTCTTC.

J is TRBJ2-1 and V is TRBV10-1, with 9 positions matching TRBD1. J was trimmed by 4 bases and V by 4 bases; bases with no gene match: 5. Per the germline V gene, CDR1 is WNHNN and CDR2 is SYGVQD (reference sequence). This CDR3 is built from 15 residues. For the CDR3, the DNA is TGCGCCAGCAGTGCGGGACAGGGAGGGTACAATGAGCAGTTCTTC. As protein: CASSAGQGGYNEQFF.

The rearrangement links TRBV4-1 to TRBJ2-1, with 9 positions matching TRBD1. This CDR3 has 19 amino acids. The trim removed 3 bases at V and 1 base at J, leaving 13 bases unmatched. CDR1 and CDR2 from the germline V gene are MGHRA and YSYEKL. The CDR3 loop is CASSQRYIATGGSYNEQFF. In nucleotides, the CDR3 is TGCGCCAGCAGCCAGAGGTACATAGCGACAGGGGGGTCCTACAATGAGCAGTTCTTC.

CDR3 in DNA: TGTGCCAGCAGTAAACACGACAGGGCCGCCTTCCAGCAGTACTTC. Residues: CASSKHDRAAFQQYF. J is TRBJ2-7 and V is TRBV28, with 7 bases aligning to TRBD1. V shed 5 bases and J 8 bases; nucleotides not matched to a gene: 15. The CDR3 runs 15 residues. CDR1 is MDHEN, CDR2 SYDVKM, per germline. The whole variable domain, filled in from reference TRBV28 and TRBJ2-7, reads DVKVTQSSRYLVKRTGEKVFLECVQDMDHENMFWYRQDPGLGLRLIYFSYDVKMKEKGDIPEGYSVSREKKERFSLILESASTNQTSMYLCASSKHDRAAFQQYFGPGTRLTVT.